The sequence of this T cell receptor (beta chain) was determined in a study of cytomegalovirus exposure and HLA in healthy donors. In the study overall: Approximately 180 million T cells yielded under 130 million unique TCR beta sequences in earlier analysis. Among the 398 genotyped donors, approximately 82% were placed in the Caucasian-associated ancestry cluster. Study conclusions and caveats: Excluded: some indistinguishable V segments such as TRBV6-2 and TRBV6-3. In a later analysis, at a false discovery rate of 0.05, about 17,000 TCR beta sequences matched HLA alleles.

Remarks on this clone: Its target is unknown. At one of its ends the junction is not consistent with the germline gene, which may arise from a read error.

CDR3 size: 13 residues. CDR1 WNHNN and CDR2 SYGVQD come from the germline V gene (reference sequence). A multiplex PCR was run with 60 Vbeta primers and 13 Jbeta primers. Sequencing used immunoSEQ multiplex PCR; TCRdb keeps in-frame clones, though not all of them. This sample has about 130,000 clones, with under 90% found just once. Sequenced material: PBMCs. The source is a man aged 18-30 years in good health and CMV-seronegative. V gene TRBV10-1 combines with J gene TRBJ2-1, with D perhaps TRBD2 (5 bases). The CDR3 region has the DNA TGCGCCAGCAGATTAGCAGACTACAGTGAGCAGTTCTTC. Translated: CASRLADYSEQFF.